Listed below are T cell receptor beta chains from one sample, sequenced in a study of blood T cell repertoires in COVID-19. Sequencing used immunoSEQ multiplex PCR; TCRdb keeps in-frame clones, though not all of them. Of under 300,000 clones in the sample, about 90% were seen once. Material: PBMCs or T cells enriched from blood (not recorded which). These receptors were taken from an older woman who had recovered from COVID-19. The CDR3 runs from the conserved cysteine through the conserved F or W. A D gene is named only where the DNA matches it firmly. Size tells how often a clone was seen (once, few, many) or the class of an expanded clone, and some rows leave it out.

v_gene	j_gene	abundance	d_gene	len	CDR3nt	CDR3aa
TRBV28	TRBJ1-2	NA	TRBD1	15	TGTGCCAGCCGGACAGGGGGCGACGATAACTATGGCTACACCTTC	CASRTGGDDNYGYTF
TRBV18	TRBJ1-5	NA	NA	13	TGTGCCAGCTCACCAGACAATAATCAGCCCCAGCATTTT	CASSPDNNQPQHF
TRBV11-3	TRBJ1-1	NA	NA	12	TGTGCCAGCAGCTCCCAGGGCATAGAAGCTTTCTTT	CASSSQGIEAFF
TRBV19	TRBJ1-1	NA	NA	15	TGTGCCAGTAGTGGGGCAACCGACCCGAACACTGAAGCTTTCTTT	CASSGATDPNTEAFF
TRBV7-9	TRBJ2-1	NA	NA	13	TGTGCCAGCAGCTTTCTATTCAAAAATGAGCAGTTCTTC	CASSFLFKNEQFF
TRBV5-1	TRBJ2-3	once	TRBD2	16	TGCGCCAGCAACCCCGGGACTAGCGGAAGCACAGATACGCAGTATTTT	CASNPGTSGSTDTQYF
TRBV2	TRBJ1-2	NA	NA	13	TGTGCCAGCAGTGATTCGGTTTATTATGGCTACACCTTC	CASSDSVYYGYTF
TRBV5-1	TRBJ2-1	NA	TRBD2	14	TGCGCCAGCAATATAGCGGGGGGGCTTCGTGAGCAGTTCTTC	CASNIAGGLREQFF
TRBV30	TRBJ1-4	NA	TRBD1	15	TGTGCCTGGAGTTCGACAGGGATGGGAAATGAAAAACTGTTTTTT	CAWSSTGMGNEKLFF
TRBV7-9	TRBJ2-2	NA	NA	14	TGTGCCAGCAGCTTAGATCCAGGGGCCGGGGAGCTGTTTTTT	CASSLDPGAGELFF
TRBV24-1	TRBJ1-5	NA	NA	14	TGTGCCACCAGTGAGCCGGGTTACAATCAGCCCCAGCATTTT	CATSEPGYNQPQHF
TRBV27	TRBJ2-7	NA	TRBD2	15	TGTGCCAGCAGTTTAGGCGGACTAGCGGGAGACAGGCAGTACTTC	CASSLGGLAGDRQYF
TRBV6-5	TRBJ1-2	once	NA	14	TGTGCCAGCACCCCACGCGGGTTTGGCTATGGCTACACCTTC	CASTPRGFGYGYTF
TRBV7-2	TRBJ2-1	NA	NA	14	TGTGCCAGCAGCTTAGGGGCTATCTACAATGAGCAGTTCTTC	CASSLGAIYNEQFF
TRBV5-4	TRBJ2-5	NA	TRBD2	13	TGTGCCAGCAGCCCGGTCGGGGGGGAGACCCAGTACTTC	CASSPVGGETQYF
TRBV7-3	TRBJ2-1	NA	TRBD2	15	TGTGCCAGCAGCTCCCTAAGGACTAGCCCCAATGAGCAGTTCTTC	CASSSLRTSPNEQFF
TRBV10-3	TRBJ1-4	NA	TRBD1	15	TGTGCCATCAGTGAGTCGACAGGGCCTAATGAAAAACTGTTTTTT	CAISESTGPNEKLFF
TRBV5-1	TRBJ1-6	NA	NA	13	TGCGCCAGCAGCTTGGAGCTTGGTTCACCCCTCCACTTT	CASSLELGSPLHF
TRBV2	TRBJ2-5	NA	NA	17	NA	CASSTSAAGATYGTQYF
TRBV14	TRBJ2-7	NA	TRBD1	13	TGTGCCAGCAGCTGGGGACAGGGCTACGAGCAGTACTTC	CASSWGQGYEQYF
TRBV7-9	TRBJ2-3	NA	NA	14	TGTGCCAGCACCAGGGGGGTGGGCACAGATACGCAGTATTTT	CASTRGVGTDTQYF
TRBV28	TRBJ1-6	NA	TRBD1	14	TGTGCCAGCAGTCTCAGGGGGGCTAATTCACCCCTCCACTTT	CASSLRGANSPLHF
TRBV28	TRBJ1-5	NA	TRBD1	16	TGTGCCAGCAGTACGGGGACAGGGGCGAAAGATCAGCCCCAGCATTTT	CASSTGTGAKDQPQHF
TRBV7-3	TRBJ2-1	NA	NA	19	TGTGCCAGCAGCTTACTGGAGAACAGGGCGCGGATGCCAGGGCAGGAGCAGTTCTTC	CASSLLENRARMPGQEQFF
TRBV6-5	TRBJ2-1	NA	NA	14	TGTGCCAGCAGTTACAGTGGAGCCAACAATGAGCAGTTCTTC	CASSYSGANNEQFF
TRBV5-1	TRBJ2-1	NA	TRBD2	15	TGCGCCAGCAGCCTGACTAGCGGATCCTACAATGAGCAGTTCTTC	CASSLTSGSYNEQFF
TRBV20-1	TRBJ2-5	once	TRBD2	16	TGCAGTGCTAGTACTAGCGGGAGGGCCGTGAGTGAGACCCAGTACTTC	CSASTSGRAVSETQYF
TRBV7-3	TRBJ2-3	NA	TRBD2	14	TGTGCCAGCAGCTTGGGAGGGGACACAGATACGCAGTATTTT	CASSLGGDTDTQYF
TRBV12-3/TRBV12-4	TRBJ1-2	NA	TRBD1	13	TGTGCCAGCAGTTTGGGGACAGGGGTTGGCTACACCTTC	CASSLGTGVGYTF
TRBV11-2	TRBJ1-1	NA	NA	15	TGTGCCAGCAGCTTAAGTTACGGGGTGAACACTGAAGCTTTCTTT	CASSLSYGVNTEAFF
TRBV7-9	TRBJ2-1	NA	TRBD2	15	TGTGCCAGCAGCTTAGTATTAGCGGGGGTGAATGAGCAGTTCTTC	CASSLVLAGVNEQFF
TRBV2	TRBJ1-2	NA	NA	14	TGTGCCAGCAGGCCGGACATTCCAAACTATGGCTACACCTTC	CASRPDIPNYGYTF
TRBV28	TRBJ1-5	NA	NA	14	TGTGCCAGCCGGGGGGGGGCAGGGAGTCAGCCCCAGCATTTT	CASRGGAGSQPQHF
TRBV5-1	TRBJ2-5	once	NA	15	TGCGCCAGCAGCTTGGTAGGGACTTTCCAAGAGACCCAGTACTTC	CASSLVGTFQETQYF
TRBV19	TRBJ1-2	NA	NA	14	TGTGCCAGTAGTATAGATGGGAGCGGCTATGGCTACACCTTC	CASSIDGSGYGYTF
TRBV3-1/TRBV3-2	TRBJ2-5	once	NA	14	TGTGCCAGCAGCCTGGACCCAGGGAGGGAGACCCAGTACTTC	CASSLDPGRETQYF
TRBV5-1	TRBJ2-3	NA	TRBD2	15	TGCGCCAGCAGCCACCGGGGGGGGGCCACAGATACGCAGTATTTT	CASSHRGGATDTQYF
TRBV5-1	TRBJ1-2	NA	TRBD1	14	TGCGCCAGTAAACAGGGGGTTGAGGGCTATGGCTACACCTTC	CASKQGVEGYGYTF
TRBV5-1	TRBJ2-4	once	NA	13	TGCGCCAGCGGCCGGGGGACGGAGAACATTCAGTACTTC	CASGRGTENIQYF
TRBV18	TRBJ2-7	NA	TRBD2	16	TGTGCCAGCTCACCGACTAGCGGAGCTGCCCCGCGGGAGCAGTACTTC	CASSPTSGAAPREQYF
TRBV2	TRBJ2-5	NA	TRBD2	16	TGTGCCAGCAGTGAGGGGAGGGTATCCCGGGAAGAGACCCAGTACTTC	CASSEGRVSREETQYF
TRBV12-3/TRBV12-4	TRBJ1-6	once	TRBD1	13	TGTGCCAGCAGTCCTAAGACAGGGTTACCCCTCCACTTT	CASSPKTGLPLHF
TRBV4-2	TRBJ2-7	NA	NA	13	TGTGCCAGCAGCCAAGGTAGCTCCTACGAGCAGTACTTC	CASSQGSSYEQYF
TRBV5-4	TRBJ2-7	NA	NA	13	TGTGCCAGCAGCTCCACGATTAGCGGCGAGCAGTACTTC	CASSSTISGEQYF
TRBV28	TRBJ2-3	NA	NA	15	TGTGCCAGCAGTTCGCCAGGGGGGAACACAGATACGCAGTATTTT	CASSSPGGNTDTQYF
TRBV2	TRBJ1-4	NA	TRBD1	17	TGTGCCAGCAGTCCACGACAGGGAAGGAGGGCTAATGAAAAACTGTTTTTT	CASSPRQGRRANEKLFF
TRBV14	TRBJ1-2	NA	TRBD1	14	TGTGCCAGCAGCCAGAGGTGGCAGGGGGATGGCTACACCTTC	CASSQRWQGDGYTF
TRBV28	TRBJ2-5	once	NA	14	TGTGCCAGCGCGATCATGGAGGACCAAGAGACCCAGTACTTC	CASAIMEDQETQYF
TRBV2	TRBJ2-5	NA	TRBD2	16	TGTGCCAGCAGTGAATCACTAGCGGGATACCAAGAGACCCAGTACTTC	CASSESLAGYQETQYF
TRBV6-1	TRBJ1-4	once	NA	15	TGTGCCAGCAGTGATCCAGGGGTCCCCTTTGAAAAACTGTTTTTT	CASSDPGVPFEKLFF
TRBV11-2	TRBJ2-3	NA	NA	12	TGTGCCAGCATACCCGGTCTAGATACGCAGTATTTT	CASIPGLDTQYF
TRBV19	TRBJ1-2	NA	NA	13	TGTGCCAGTAGCAGCGCAAGTAACTATGGCTACACCTTC	CASSSASNYGYTF
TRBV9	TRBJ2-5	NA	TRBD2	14	TGTGCCAGCAGTTCAGGACTAGCATGGGAGGCCCAGTACTTC	CASSSGLAWEAQYF
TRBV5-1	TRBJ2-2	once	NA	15	TGCGCCAGCAGCTTTCTGACTGGGAACACCGGGGAGCTGTTTTTT	CASSFLTGNTGELFF